A selection of T cell receptor beta chains follows, all from one sample in a study of glioma-infiltrating T cells. TCRdb reprocessed the multiplex PCR reads via MiXCR and lists one record per CDR3 protein. This table holds around 190,000 distinct CDR3 sequences, around 45% found once. The sequencing input was glioma tissue, nonneoplastic brain tissue, or PBMCs (not recorded which). Receptor source: a human donor with low-grade glioma or glioblastoma, undergoing nonglioma brain surgery, or in good health (not recorded which). Both conserved end residues are part of each CDR3. The D gene is left open where the match is weak. Clone size is shown for a subset of rows, as once, few, many or a class of expanded clone.

cdr3_nt,cdr3_aa,v_call,d_call,j_call,clone_size
TGTGCCAGCAGCCCCTTATCCGACGGGAGCTCCTATAATTCACCCCTCCACTTT,CASSPLSDGSSYNSPLHF,TRBV3-1,.,TRBJ1-6,.
TGCAGTGCCGCGGGACAGGGAAGTGAGCAGTACTTC,CSAAGQGSEQYF,TRBV20-1,TRBD1,TRBJ2-7,.
TGTGCCAGCACCCCCCAGGGGGATGAGACCCAGTACTTC,CASTPQGDETQYF,TRBV11-2,TRBD1,TRBJ2-5,few
TGTGCCAGCAGAGCGGGACTAGTAGGAGAGACCCAGTACTTC,CASRAGLVGETQYF,TRBV7-9,TRBD2,TRBJ2-5,.
TGTGCCAGCAGTTTATCCAGGACCTGGAACACTGAAGCTTTCTTT,CASSLSRTWNTEAFF,TRBV27,.,TRBJ1-1,many
TGTGCCAGCGGGGGAGAACCAAGCTCCTACGAGCAGTACTTC,CASGGEPSSYEQYF,TRBV2,.,TRBJ2-7,many
TGTGCCAGCAGCACGTTCGCGGCTGGGCAGTTCTTC,CASSTFAAGQFF,TRBV11-1,.,TRBJ2-1,.
TGTGCCAGCAGCTTCCAGGCTGTGGAAGAGCAGTACTTC,CASSFQAVEEQYF,TRBV7-8,.,TRBJ2-7,.
TGTGCCAGCAGCCAAGGCAGCCGAATGGGAAACACCATATATTTT,CASSQGSRMGNTIYF,TRBV3-1,.,TRBJ1-3,many
TGTGCCAGCAGCCAAGATCCCGAGGGGGCTGGTGGCTACACCTTC,CASSQDPEGAGGYTF,TRBV3-1,TRBD1,TRBJ1-2,.
TGCAGTGCTACCGGACAGGGGAATGACTATAGCAATCAGCCCCAGCATTTT,CSATGQGNDYSNQPQHF,TRBV20-1,TRBD1,TRBJ1-5,many
TGTGCCAGCAGGCCCACAGGGCGTAACACTGAAGCTTTCTTT,CASRPTGRNTEAFF,TRBV12-3/TRBV12-4,.,TRBJ1-1,.
TGTGCCAGTAGCCCAGCGCCGAATGAGCAGTTCTTC,CASSPAPNEQFF,TRBV19,.,TRBJ2-1,many
TGTGCCAGCAGCCGCACCCGAGGGGATACGCAGTATTTT,CASSRTRGDTQYF,TRBV7-2,.,TRBJ2-3,many
TGTGCCAGCAGCACCCGTGAGGGGTCTGGAAACACCATATATTTT,CASSTREGSGNTIYF,TRBV7-2,.,TRBJ1-3,.
TGTGCCAGCAGTCAACTTCCAAATACGCAGTATTTT,CASSQLPNTQYF,TRBV28,.,TRBJ2-3,many
TGTGCCAGTAGTACCCAGGACAGGGATGGCTACACCTTC,CASSTQDRDGYTF,TRBV19,TRBD1,TRBJ1-2,few
TGTGCCAGCAGCCCATATGACAATGAGCAGCTCTTC,CASSPYDNEQLF,TRBV5-5,.,TRBJ2-1,.
TGTGCCAGCAGTTCCGGACAGGGCGCAGATACGCAGTATTTT,CASSSGQGADTQYF,TRBV12-3/TRBV12-4,TRBD1,TRBJ2-3,.
TGTGCCAGTAGTACCACTCCCTCCGAAGAGACCCAGTACTTC,CASSTTPSEETQYF,TRBV19,.,TRBJ2-5,.
TGCAGTGCCTCAGCGGGAGCCACAGATACGCAGTATTTT,CSASAGATDTQYF,TRBV20-1,TRBD2,TRBJ2-3,many
TGCAGCGTTTCCGGGACAGGGGTCAATGAGCAGTTCTTC,CSVSGTGVNEQFF,TRBV29-1,TRBD1,TRBJ2-1,few
TGTGCCAGCAGTGGCTCGGACAGGCACCAAAACATTCAGTACTTC,CASSGSDRHQNIQYF,TRBV28,TRBD1,TRBJ2-4,many
TGTGCCAGCAGTTTGGTTGCAGGCAACACTGAAGCTTTCTTT,CASSLVAGNTEAFF,TRBV27,.,TRBJ1-1,many
TGTGCCAGCAGTTTAGCCCGGAATCAGCCCCAGCATTTT,CASSLARNQPQHF,TRBV12-3/TRBV12-4,.,TRBJ1-5,few
TGCGCCAGCAGCCCGAGGTCTTTGTACAATGAGCAGTTCTTC,CASSPRSLYNEQFF,TRBV4-1,.,TRBJ2-1,many
TGTGCCAGCAGCCAAGATCGTGTCTCTGGAAACACCATATATTTT,CASSQDRVSGNTIYF,TRBV3-1,.,TRBJ1-3,many
TGCAGTGCTAGAGGGCAACGGAAAACTGAGGCTTTCTTT,CSARGQRKTEAFF,TRBV20-1,.,TRBJ1-1,.
TGCAGTGCTGACAGGGGACTAAATGAGCAGTTCTTC,CSADRGLNEQFF,TRBV20-1,.,TRBJ2-1,many
TGTGCCACCAGTGACCCCGTCGGGGGGAGATACGAGCAGTACTTC,CATSDPVGGRYEQYF,TRBV24-1,TRBD2,TRBJ2-7,few
TGCAGTGCTAGACCTCCTACGACTAAAGAGCAGTTCTTC,CSARPPTTKEQFF,TRBV20-1,.,TRBJ2-1,many
TGTGCCAGCAACATTATGGGATCGAACACCGGGGAGCTGTTTTTT,CASNIMGSNTGELFF,TRBV27,.,TRBJ2-2,many
TGTGCCATCAGTGAGTCGTCTGGGACTAGCGGGAGCAATGAGCAGTTCTTC,CAISESSGTSGSNEQFF,TRBV10-3,TRBD2,TRBJ2-1,few
TGCAGTGCTCCTCGGGACAGGGGTAGTGAGCAGTTCTTC,CSAPRDRGSEQFF,TRBV20-1,TRBD1,TRBJ2-1,many
TGTGCCAGCAGCATGGATCGGGTAGCCTCGTACTTC,CASSMDRVASYF,TRBV7-2,.,TRBJ2-5,.
TGTGCCAGCAGTTACTCGGGAGGGGAGCTGTTTTTT,CASSYSGGELFF,TRBV6-6,.,TRBJ2-2,many
TGTGCCAGCACTAACACCTACGAGCAGTACTTC,CASTNTYEQYF,TRBV6-1,.,TRBJ2-7,many
TGTGCCAGTAGTATCACGGGGTCCTACGAGCAGTACTTC,CASSITGSYEQYF,TRBV19,.,TRBJ2-7,.
TGTGCCAGCAGCCGCGGTGAGGTCTACAATGAGCAGTTCTTC,CASSRGEVYNEQFF,TRBV5-8,.,TRBJ2-1,.
TGTGCCGGCAGTCCTATTAGCGGGCCCCTTAAAGACAATGAGCAGTTCTTC,CAGSPISGPLKDNEQFF,TRBV28,TRBD2,TRBJ2-1,.